The 17 T cell receptor beta chains below come from one sample, sequenced in a study of blood T cell repertoires in COVID-19. The assay was immunoSEQ multiplex PCR, and TCRdb's table has in-frame clones only and misses some. Of a few hundred thousand clones in the sample, approximately 88% were seen once. Input material: peripheral blood. All receptors come from a woman in her forties or fifties with COVID-19, enrolled during active disease.

This clone appeared a few times. The chain employs TRBV18 and TRBJ2-1, with no clear D. The CDR3 totals 13 residues. The germline V gene has CDR1 KGHSH and CDR2 LQKENI. V lost 2 bases, J lost 7 bases, and 9 bases lay in between. CDR3 sequence reads: CASSPYQANEQFF. CDR3 nucleotide sequence: TGTGCCAGCTCACCATACCAGGCGAATGAGCAGTTCTTC. Variable domain in full (rest from reference TRBV18 and TRBJ2-1): NAGVMQNPRHLVRRRGQEARLRCSPMKGHSHVYWYRQLPEEGLKFMVYLQKENIIDESGMPKERFSAEFPKEGPSILRIQQVVRGDSAAYFCASSPYQANEQFFGPGTRLTVL.

CDR3 sequence (DNA): TGTGCCAGCAGTTTATCGGGCCTGACAGGGAGTAGCGAGCAGTTCTTC. Encoded protein: CASSLSGLTGSSEQFF. The J gene is TRBJ2-1, the V gene TRBV27; 7 bases map to TRBD1. Germline V gene data show CDR1 as MNHEY and CDR2 as SMNVEV (reference sequence). V lost 0 bases to trimming and J lost 10 bases; unmatched junction nucleotides: 12. The CDR3 is made up of 16 amino acids.

This clone was counted a single time. The rearrangement links TRBV30 to TRBJ2-2; a possible D gene is TRBD2 (7 bases). This CDR3 comprises 14 residues. The V gene's germline CDR1 is GTSNPN and CDR2 SVGIG (reference sequence). Deletions cut 3 bases from V and 2 bases from J, with 10 bases between. The CDR3 region is CAWRGGLNTGELFF. The CDR3 DNA follows: TGTGCCTGGAGGGGGGGGCTCAACACCGGGGAGCTGTTTTTT.

The V and J genes are TRBV9 and TRBJ2-3, with 7 bases lining up with TRBD2. Germline loops: CDR1 SGDLS, CDR2 YYNGEE. With V trimmed by 0 bases and J by 1 base, 8 bases remained unmatched. CDR3 length: 17 residues. Here the CDR3 DNA reads TGTGCCAGCAGCGTAGAGGCGGGGGAGGCTGGCACAGATACGCAGTATTTT. Its translation is CASSVEAGEAGTDTQYF.

The chain employs TRBV3-1 (or the pseudogene TRBV3-2) and TRBJ2-3, with TRBD1 as a possible D gene (6 bases). Germline assignment: CDR1 LGHDT and CDR2 YNNKEL (reference sequence). V dropped 2 bases and J dropped 3 bases, with 12 bases sitting between them. The CDR3 extends over 15 amino acids. The CDR3 is CASSQWAQGTDTQYF. The CDR3 coding sequence is TGTGCCAGCAGCCAATGGGCCCAGGGGACAGATACGCAGTATTTT.

The J gene is TRBJ2-4, the V gene TRBV3-1 (or the pseudogene TRBV3-2), with 15 bases fitting TRBD2. The V gene end was trimmed by 2 bases and the J gene end by 8 bases; junction bases not matched to a gene: 13. CDR3 size: 19 residues. The germline CDR1 and CDR2 sequences are LGHDT and YNNKEL (reference sequence). In DNA, the CDR3 is TGTGCCAGCAGCCAACCCTCTGGACTAGCGGGGGGGACGTGGGACATTCAGTACTTC. Amino acid sequence: CASSQPSGLAGGTWDIQYF.

CDR3 nucleotides: TGTGCCAGCAGCTCCGCCTACGAGCAGTACTTC. This gives the protein CASSSAYEQYF. The chain has TRBV7-9 and TRBJ2-7; D remains unclear. Germline V gene data show CDR1 as SEHNR and CDR2 as FQNEAQ (reference sequence). The CDR3 spans 11 residues. The V and J ends lost 4 bases and 2 bases respectively, with 3 bases between them. The variable domain in full, completed from reference TRBV7-9 and TRBJ2-7, reads DTGVSQNPRHKITKRGQNVTFRCDPISEHNRLYWYRQTLGQGPEFLTYFQNEAQLEKSRLLSDRFSAERPKGSFSTLEIQRTEQGDSAMYLCASSSAYEQYFGPGTRLTVT.

The chain combines TRBV2 with TRBJ1-1, with a tentative D call TRBD1 (5 bases). The ends were cut back, 7 bases at V and 1 base at J, with 10 bases in the middle. The CDR3 covers 13 residues. Germline-derived CDR1 and CDR2 are SNHLY and FYNNEI. For the CDR3, the DNA is TGTGCCAGCAAACAGGTAGCGAACACTGAAGCTTTCTTT. The encoded protein is CASKQVANTEAFF.

V and J are TRBV3-1 (or the pseudogene TRBV3-2) and TRBJ1-1, with TRBD1 identical over 9 bases. The V gene end was trimmed by 4 bases and the J gene end by 11 bases; junction bases not matched to a gene: 11. The germline V gene encodes CDR1 LGHDT and CDR2 YNNKEL (reference sequence). This CDR3 region has 14 residues. CDR3: CASSLTGTGIMAFF. CDR3 in DNA: TGTGCCAGCAGCCTTACCGGGACAGGGATCATGGCTTTCTTT.

The V gene is TRBV3-1 (or the pseudogene TRBV3-2), the J gene TRBJ1-4, with D maybe TRBD1 (6 bases). The CDR3 is 17 residues long. The germline gives CDR1 LGHDT, CDR2 YNNKEL (reference sequence). V was shortened by 0 bases and J by 3 bases, with 14 bases between the two germline ends. DNA of the CDR3: TGTGCCAGCAGCCAAGACAAAGTGGGGGCGCCTAATGAAAAACTGTTTTTT. The encoded protein is CASSQDKVGAPNEKLFF.

This clone has a single count. In the same sample, other DNA sequences code for this CDR3. V and J are TRBV12-3 or TRBV12-4 and TRBJ1-5; unclear D gene. The length of the CDR3 is 13 residues. V was shortened by 0 bases and J by 5 bases, with 5 bases between the two germline ends. The CDR3 sequence is CASSLAGDQPQHF. CDR3 DNA: TGTGCCAGCAGTTTAGCCGGTGATCAGCCCCAGCATTTT.

The chain joins TRBV29-1 to TRBJ2-5, with a weak D call TRBD2 (7 bases). In germline, CDR1 is SQVTM, CDR2 ANQGSEA. The CDR3 is made up of 15 amino acids. With 4 bases removed from V and 6 bases from J, the gap between germline ends came to 21 bases. CDR3 amino acids: CSVGFGGQVGKTQYF. The DNA for the CDR3 is TGCAGCGTTGGGTTCGGGGGGCAGGTTGGTAAGACCCAGTACTTC.

CDR3 sequence: CASSPGSSYGYTF. The CDR3 region has the DNA TGTGCCAGCAGCCCGGGGAGCTCCTATGGCTACACCTTC. The chain couples TRBV12-3 or TRBV12-4 to TRBJ1-2; D not certain. The CDR3 spans 13 residues. V was clipped by 6 bases and J by 4 bases, with 12 bases between them.

V gene TRBV10-3 combines with J gene TRBJ2-1, with D maybe TRBD2 (5 bases). Trimming removed 0 bases at V and 6 bases at J, with 15 bases between. Germline CDR1 ENHRY, CDR2 SYGVKD. The CDR3 has 16 residues. As DNA, the CDR3 is TGTGCCATCAGTGAGTCATCTTTAGCGTATAGCAATGAGCAGTTCTTC. Translating gives CAISESSLAYSNEQFF.

This chain joins TRBV5-6 and TRBJ2-3; the D gene is possibly TRBD2 (6 bases). CDR3 length: 15 amino acids. Germline V gene data show CDR1 as SGHDT and CDR2 as YYEEEE. The V end was cut by 2 bases, the J end by 1 base, with 11 bases between. This chain's CDR3 is CASSLASGRTDTQYF. The CDR3 region has the DNA TGTGCCAGCAGCTTAGCCAGCGGGCGCACAGATACGCAGTATTTT.

V gene TRBV2 combines with J gene TRBJ1-3; D gene uncertain. Trimming left V 3 bases short and J 0 bases short, with 15 bases between. CDR1 and CDR2 (germline): SNHLY, FYNNEI. The CDR3 length is 17 residues. As DNA, the CDR3 is TGTGCCAGCAGTGAGCACCAGCCAGGCAACTCTGGAAACACCATATATTTT. It translates to CASSEHQPGNSGNTIYF.

The V and J genes are TRBV30 and TRBJ2-7; maybe TRBD1 (6 bases). V was trimmed by 3 bases and J by 4 bases, leaving 16 bases between them. The CDR3 runs 14 residues. In germline, CDR1 is GTSNPN, CDR2 SVGIG (reference sequence). The CDR3 DNA is TGTGCCTGGAGCCCCGGCAGGGGCCCATACGAGCAGTACTTC. Its translation: CAWSPGRGPYEQYF.